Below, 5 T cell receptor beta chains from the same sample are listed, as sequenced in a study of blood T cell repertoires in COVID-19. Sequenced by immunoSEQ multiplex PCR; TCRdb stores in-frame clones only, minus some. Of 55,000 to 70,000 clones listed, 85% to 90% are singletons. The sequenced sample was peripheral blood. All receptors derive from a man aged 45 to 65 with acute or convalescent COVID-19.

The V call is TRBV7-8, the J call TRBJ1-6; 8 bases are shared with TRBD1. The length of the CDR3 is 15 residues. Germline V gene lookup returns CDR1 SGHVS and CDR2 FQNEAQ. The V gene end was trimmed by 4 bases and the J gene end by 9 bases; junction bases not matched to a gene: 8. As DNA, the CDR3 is TGTGCCAGCAGCTCTAGACAGGGGTTGAGTTCACCCCTCCACTTT. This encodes CASSSRQGLSSPLHF.

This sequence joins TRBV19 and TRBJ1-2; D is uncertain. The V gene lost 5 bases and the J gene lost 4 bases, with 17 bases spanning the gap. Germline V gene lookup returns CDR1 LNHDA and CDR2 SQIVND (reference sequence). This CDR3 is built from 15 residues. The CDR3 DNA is TGTGCCAGTAGTTCGACCCATGGGGAGCTCTATGGCTACACCTTC. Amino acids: CASSSTHGELYGYTF.

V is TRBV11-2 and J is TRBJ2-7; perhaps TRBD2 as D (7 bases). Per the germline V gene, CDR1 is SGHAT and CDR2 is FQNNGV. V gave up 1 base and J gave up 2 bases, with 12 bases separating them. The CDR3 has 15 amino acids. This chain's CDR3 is CASSLGGGEAYEQYF. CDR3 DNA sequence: TGTGCCAGCAGCTTAGGAGGGGGGGAGGCCTACGAGCAGTACTTC.

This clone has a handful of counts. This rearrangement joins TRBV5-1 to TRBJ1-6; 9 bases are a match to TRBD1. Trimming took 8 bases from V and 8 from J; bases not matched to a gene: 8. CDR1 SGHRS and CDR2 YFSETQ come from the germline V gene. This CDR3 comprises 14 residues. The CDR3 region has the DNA TGCGCCAGTAGATCCGGGACAGGGTATTCACCCCTCCACTTT. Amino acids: CASRSGTGYSPLHF.

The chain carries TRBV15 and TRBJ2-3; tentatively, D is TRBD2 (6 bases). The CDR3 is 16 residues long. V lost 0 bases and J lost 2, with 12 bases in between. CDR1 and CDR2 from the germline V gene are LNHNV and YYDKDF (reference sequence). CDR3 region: CATSRDGGTHTDTQYF. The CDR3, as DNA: TGTGCCACCAGCAGAGATGGCGGGACTCACACAGATACGCAGTATTTT.